This T cell receptor beta chain is drawn from a study of CD8 T cells in ankylosing spondylitis. TCRdb fed the 5' RACE reads into MiXCR, producing one record per CDR3 protein. The sample contains roughly 25,000 distinct CDR3 sequences, less than 20% of which appear only once. Study observations and caveats: Some motif variants had been reported before (in reactive arthritis synovial fluid and blood).

Germline CDR1 and CDR2: LGHNA and YNFKEQ. This CDR3 has 16 amino acids. Deletions cut 0 bases from V and 4 bases from J, with 14 bases between. This clonotype was detected only a few times. The antigen is unknown. The TCR was taken from a male donor with ankylosing spondylitis or in good health (not recorded which). J is TRBJ2-3 and V is TRBV4-2; D is unresolved. The source material was blood. CDR3 loop: CASSQEGAVAADTQYF. CDR3 in DNA: TGTGCCAGCAGCCAAGAAGGAGCAGTAGCTGCAGATACGCAGTATTTT.